The clone carrying this T cell receptor (beta chain) has more than one count but fewer than ten. This sample is drawn from a study of T cells after yellow fever vaccination. As TCR cDNA was made by 5'RACE template switching, a universal primer site and UMIs were added. In TCRdb, the 5' RACE reads were re-called with MiXCR into one record per CDR3 protein. The sample contains around 200,000 distinct CDR3 sequences, approximately 9.9% of which appear only once. Germline CDR1 and CDR2: SGHAT and FQNNGV. This CDR3 has 15 amino acids. Trimming stripped 6 bases from V and 3 bases from J, with 18 bases between.

The sequence was collected from a man younger than 30 who received the YFV17D yellow fever vaccine. The chain has TRBV11-2 and TRBJ2-7, with D possibly TRBD2 on 7 matching bases. The sample in question was CD8+ T cells sorted from PBMCs, obtained 15 days after the yellow fever booster vaccination. The CDR3 nucleotides read TGTGCCAGCAGTCCCCTCGGGGGAGGGGGCTACGAGCAGTACTTC. Its translation is CASSPLGGGGYEQYF.